The 21 T cell receptor beta chains below come from one sample, sequenced in a study of shared clonotypes between healthy human individuals. TCRdb's table, derived via immunoSEQ multiplex PCR, lists solely in-frame clones and lacks some. The sample lists about 690,000 clones, 90% seen once, with 34% in the top ten. The specimen sequenced was memory CD8+ T cells from PBMCs. Subset given: CD45RO+ cells pooled with CCR7-negative TemRA cells. The receptors here all came from a man between 18 and 29 years old in good health. Some clones in this sample may be carry-over from other donors' samples.

Note on this clone: This likely came from a read error, as a far larger clone is one base away. V is TRBV7-2 and J is TRBJ2-7; D perhaps matches TRBD2 (5 bases). This CDR3 has 12 amino acids. V was pared by 5 bases and J by 3 bases, with 8 bases between. The germline V gene has CDR1 SGHTA and CDR2 FQGNSA. As DNA, the CDR3 is TGTGCCAGCAGCACCCGGGGCTACGAGCAGTACTTC. It translates to CASSTRGYEQYF.

The chain joins TRBV6-5 to TRBJ2-7; TRBD2 matches 8 bases. Germline CDR1 and CDR2: MNHEY and SVGAGI. The J segment lost 2 bases and the V segment lost 0 bases, leaving 0 bases of the junction unmatched. The CDR3 is made up of 14 amino acids. The CDR3 bases are TGTGCCAGCAGTTACTCTAGCGGGACCTACGAGCAGTACTTC. Translating gives CASSYSSGTYEQYF.

This rearrangement joins TRBV19 to TRBJ2-1; 12 nucleotides match TRBD2. The CDR3 totals 17 residues. Per germline, CDR1 LNHDA and CDR2 SQIVND (reference sequence). The ends lost 5 bases at V and 5 bases at J; junction bases unmatched: 10. The CDR3 bases are TGTGCCAGTAGTGGTTGGACTAGCGGGGTGTCTAACAATGAGCAGTTCTTC. Encoded protein: CASSGWTSGVSNNEQFF.

This chain links TRBV27 with TRBJ1-5, with a possible D match to TRBD1 (5 bases). The CDR3 is 13 amino acids. Germline lookup yields CDR1 MNHEY and CDR2 SMNVEV (reference sequence). Trimming cost V 8 bases and J 6 bases, with 14 bases left between them. The CDR3 nucleotides read TGTGCCAGCCGCGAGGGGCGAAGTCAGCCCCAGCATTTT. Its protein is CASREGRSQPQHF.

The chain carries TRBV9 and TRBJ2-5; 9 bases match TRBD2. The CDR3 contains 16 residues. Germline CDR1 reads SGDLS; CDR2 reads YYNGEE. Trimming at V came to 0 bases and at J to 4 bases, leaving 7 bases not matched to a gene. CDR3 amino acids: CASSVGGSGSAETQYF. Here the CDR3 DNA reads TGTGCCAGCAGCGTAGGGGGTAGCGGGAGTGCAGAGACCCAGTACTTC.

This sequence joins TRBV11-3 and TRBJ2-7, with TRBD1 as a possible D gene (5 bases). The ends were cut back, 1 base at V and 2 bases at J, with 12 bases in the middle. CDR3 length: 15 residues. The germline V gene has CDR1 SGHNT and CDR2 YENEEA. The CDR3 sequence: CASSLGPGLAYEQYF. CDR3 coding DNA: TGTGCCAGCAGCTTAGGACCAGGGTTAGCCTACGAGCAGTACTTC. The variable domain in full, with the rest retrieved from reference TRBV11-3 and TRBJ2-7, is EAGVVQSPRYKIIEKKQPVAFWCNPISGHNTLYWYLQNLGQGPELLIRYENEEAVDDSQLPKDRFSAERLKGVDSTLKIQPAELGDSAVYLCASSLGPGLAYEQYFGPGTRLTVT.

The chain uses TRBV15 and TRBJ1-5, with D possibly TRBD1 on 5 matching bases. The CDR3 runs 15 residues. Per germline, CDR1 LNHNV and CDR2 YYDKDF (reference sequence). V lost 3 bases and J 4 bases, leaving 13 bases between the germline ends. The CDR3 is CATSSLREGNQPQHF. The CDR3 coding sequence is TGTGCCACCAGCAGCCTGAGGGAGGGGAATCAGCCCCAGCATTTT. The whole variable domain, filled in from reference TRBV15 and TRBJ1-5, reads DAMVIQNPRYQVTQFGKPVTLSCSQTLNHNVMYWYQQKSSQAPKLLFHYYDKDFNNEADTPDNFQSRRPNTSFCFLDIRSPGLGDTAMYLCATSSLREGNQPQHFGDGTRLSIL.

The J gene is TRBJ1-1, the V gene TRBV6-1, with no clear D. The CDR3 spans 14 residues. Germline V gene sequence: CDR1 MNHNS, CDR2 SASEGT. The V and J ends lost 3 bases and 0 bases respectively, with 8 bases between them. CDR3 sequence reads: CASSDWSVNTEAFF. For the CDR3, the DNA is TGTGCCAGCAGTGATTGGTCAGTGAACACTGAAGCTTTCTTT.

The chain joins TRBV29-1 to TRBJ2-7, with 7 bases that match TRBD1. J gave up 2 bases and V 3 bases, and 7 bases lay outside the gene matches. CDR3 size: 14 residues. Germline V gives CDR1 SQVTM, CDR2 ANQGSEA. CDR3 loop: CSVEMAGTAYEQYF. As DNA, the CDR3 is TGCAGCGTTGAGATGGCCGGGACAGCCTACGAGCAGTACTTC.

The chain employs TRBV5-4 and TRBJ2-5, with D unclear. Trimming took 0 bases from V and 4 from J, leaving 7 bases between them. The CDR3 covers 13 residues. Germline V gene lookup returns CDR1 SGHNT and CDR2 YYREEE (reference sequence). CDR3 coding DNA: TGTGCCAGCAGCTTGGACCCGGGAGAGACCCAGTACTTC. Amino acid sequence: CASSLDPGETQYF. Based on the CDR3 plus reference TRBV5-4 and TRBJ2-5, the full variable domain is ETGVTQSPTHLIKTRGQQVTLRCSSQSGHNTVSWYQQALGQGPQFIFQYYREEENGRGNFPPRFSGLQFPNYSSELNVNALELDDSALYLCASSLDPGETQYFGPGTRLLVL.

Only one count was recorded for this clone. The chain uses TRBV9 and TRBJ1-3; a possible D gene is TRBD1 (5 bases). V gave up 2 bases and J gave up 0 bases, with 15 bases separating them. CDR3 size: 17 residues. Germline CDR1 is SGDLS and CDR2 is YYNGEE. The CDR3 region is CASSVRDQLSSGNTIYF. The CDR3 region has the DNA TGTGCCAGCAGCGTCCGGGACCAACTTAGCTCTGGAAACACCATATATTTT.

This chain links TRBV9 with TRBJ1-1, with TRBD1 matching over 9 bases. V gave up 3 bases and J gave up 1 base; unmatched junction bases: 1. The CDR3 extends over 14 amino acids. CDR1 is SGDLS, CDR2 YYNGEE, per germline. The DNA of the CDR3 is TGTGCCAGCAGCGAGACAGGGGGGAACACTGAAGCTTTCTTT. Its translation is CASSETGGNTEAFF.

Details on this clone: Other DNA sequences in the sample encode the same CDR3. J is TRBJ2-1 and V is TRBV9; 9 positions agree with TRBD1. V trimming: 3 bases; J trimming: 7 bases; junction bases outside the gene matches: 2. Germline V gene data show CDR1 as SGDLS and CDR2 as YYNGEE. The CDR3 is 13 residues long. In DNA form, the CDR3 reads TGTGCCAGCAGCGCGGACAGGGGTAATGAGCAGTTCTTC. This translates into CASSADRGNEQFF.

The rearrangement links TRBV7-2 to TRBJ2-7; D assignment may be TRBD1 or TRBD2 (5 bases each). V dropped 4 bases and J dropped 0 bases, with 10 bases sitting between them. This CDR3 spans 14 amino acids. Germline V CDR1 and CDR2: SGHTA, FQGNSA. CDR3 nucleotides: TGTGCCAGCAGCTCTCCAGGGAGCTCCTACGAGCAGTACTTC. Its translation is CASSSPGSSYEQYF.

The V and J genes are TRBV30 and TRBJ1-1; 9 bases map to TRBD1. V trimming: 1 base; J trimming: 3 bases; junction bases outside the gene matches: 9. CDR3 length: 16 residues. The germline CDR1 and CDR2 sequences are GTSNPN and SVGIG (reference sequence). The CDR3 reads CAWSASTGGEDTEAFF. The CDR3 nucleotides are TGTGCCTGGAGTGCCTCCACAGGGGGCGAAGACACTGAAGCTTTCTTT.

The chain is built from TRBV7-6 and TRBJ1-6; possible D gene TRBD1, 5 bases. Germline loops: CDR1 SGHVS, CDR2 FNYEAQ. The CDR3 runs to 13 residues. With 1 base removed from V and 7 bases from J, the gap between germline ends came to 5 bases. CDR3 in amino acids: CASSLGGNSPLHF. For the CDR3, the DNA is TGTGCCAGCAGCTTAGGGGGGAATTCACCCCTCCACTTT.

J is TRBJ1-4 and V is TRBV19; D possibly corresponds to TRBD1 (6 bases). Trimming took off 3 bases at V and 3 bases at J, with 14 bases between the two ends. Germline V gives CDR1 LNHDA, CDR2 SQIVND (reference sequence). The CDR3 has 16 residues. CDR3 sequence reads: CASSIVGTFANEKLFF. The CDR3 DNA reads TGTGCCAGTAGTATTGTCGGGACATTTGCTAATGAAAAACTGTTTTTT.

The V and J genes are TRBV19 and TRBJ1-1; D gene uncertain. From germline, CDR1 is LNHDA and CDR2 SQIVND (reference sequence). This CDR3 is built from 11 residues. Trimming pared 5 bases from V and 4 bases from J, leaving 5 bases between. The CDR3 reads CASSGGTEAFF. CDR3 DNA sequence: TGTGCCAGTAGTGGAGGCACTGAAGCTTTCTTT.

This rearrangement joins TRBV29-1 to TRBJ2-5, with D perhaps TRBD1 (6 bases). Germline-derived CDR1 and CDR2 are SQVTM and ANQGSEA. This CDR3 is 14 amino acids long. V lost 5 bases and J 0 bases, leaving 13 bases between the germline ends. The CDR3 DNA is TGCAGCGTTCCGCCGACAGGCCACCAAGAGACCCAGTACTTC. Its translation: CSVPPTGHQETQYF.

The J gene is TRBJ2-7, the V gene TRBV9, with 9 bases that match TRBD1. V shed 4 bases, J shed 5 bases, and the junction held 7 bases outside the gene matches. The CDR3 is made up of 14 amino acids. Per the germline V gene, CDR1 is SGDLS and CDR2 is YYNGEE. CDR3 in DNA: TGTGCCAGCAGCCCCGGGGACAGGGCCAACGAGCAGTACTTC. Translation gives CASSPGDRANEQYF.

The CDR3 nucleotides read TGTGCCAGCAGGGGACAGGGGGCGACCGGGGCCAACGTCCTGACTTTC. It translates to CASRGQGATGANVLTF. The chain recombines TRBV7-9 with TRBJ2-6, with 12 bases fitting TRBD1. The ends lost 6 bases at V and 4 bases at J; junction bases unmatched: 4. CDR3 length: 16 residues. Germline V gene lookup returns CDR1 SEHNR and CDR2 FQNEAQ (reference sequence).